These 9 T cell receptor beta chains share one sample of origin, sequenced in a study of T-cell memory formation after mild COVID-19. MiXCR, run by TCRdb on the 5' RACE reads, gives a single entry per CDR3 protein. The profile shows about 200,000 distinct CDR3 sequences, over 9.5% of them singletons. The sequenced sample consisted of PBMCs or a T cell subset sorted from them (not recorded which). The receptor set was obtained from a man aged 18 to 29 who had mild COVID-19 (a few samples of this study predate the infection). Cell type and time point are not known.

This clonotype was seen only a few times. CDR3 protein: CASSYTGGRAGNQPQHF. The CDR3 bases are TGTGCCAGCAGTTACACAGGGGGCAGGGCAGGTAATCAGCCCCAGCATTTT. V and J are TRBV12-3 or TRBV12-4 and TRBJ1-5; 9 positions agree with TRBD1. This CDR3 has 17 residues. Losses at the gene ends were 4 bases for V and 4 bases for J; bases not matched to a gene: 11.

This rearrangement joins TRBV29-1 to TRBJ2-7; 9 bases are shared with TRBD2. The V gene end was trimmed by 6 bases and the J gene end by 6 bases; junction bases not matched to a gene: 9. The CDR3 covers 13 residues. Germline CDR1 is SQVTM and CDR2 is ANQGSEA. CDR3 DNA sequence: TGCAGCGTGAGGGGGACTAGCAGTCGCGAGCAGTACTTC. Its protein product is CSVRGTSSREQYF.

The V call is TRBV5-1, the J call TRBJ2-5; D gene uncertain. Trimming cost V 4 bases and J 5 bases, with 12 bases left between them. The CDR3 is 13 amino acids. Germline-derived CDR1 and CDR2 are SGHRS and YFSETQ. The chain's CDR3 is CASSTVPRETQYF. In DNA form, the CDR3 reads TGCGCCAGCAGCACGGTTCCTCGGGAGACCCAGTACTTC.

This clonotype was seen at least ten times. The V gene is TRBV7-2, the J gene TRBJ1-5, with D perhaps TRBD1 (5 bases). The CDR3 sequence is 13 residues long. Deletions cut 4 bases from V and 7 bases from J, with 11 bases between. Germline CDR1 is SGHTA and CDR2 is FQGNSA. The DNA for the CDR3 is TGTGCCAGCAGCTACGGGGGGGAGCAGCCCCAGCATTTT. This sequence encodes CASSYGGEQPQHF.

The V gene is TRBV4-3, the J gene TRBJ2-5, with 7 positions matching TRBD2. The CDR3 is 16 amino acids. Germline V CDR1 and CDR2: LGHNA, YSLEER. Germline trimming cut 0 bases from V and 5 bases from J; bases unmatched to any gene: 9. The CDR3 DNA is TGCGCCAGCAGCCAAGATGGGGGGGGGGTGGCCGAGACCCAGTACTTC. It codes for CASSQDGGGVAETQYF.

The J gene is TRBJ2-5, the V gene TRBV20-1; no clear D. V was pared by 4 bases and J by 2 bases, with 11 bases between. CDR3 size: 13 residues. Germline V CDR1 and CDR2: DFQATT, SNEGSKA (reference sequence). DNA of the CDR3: TGCAGTGCTACCGACACGAAACAAGAGACCCAGTACTTC. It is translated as CSATDTKQETQYF.

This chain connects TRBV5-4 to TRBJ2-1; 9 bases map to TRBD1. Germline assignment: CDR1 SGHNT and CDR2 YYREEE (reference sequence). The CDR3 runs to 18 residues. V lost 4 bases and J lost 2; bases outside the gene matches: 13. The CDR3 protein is CASSAQDRGLSAYNEQFF. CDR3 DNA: TGTGCCAGCAGCGCCCAGGACAGGGGCCTCTCTGCCTACAATGAGCAGTTCTTC.

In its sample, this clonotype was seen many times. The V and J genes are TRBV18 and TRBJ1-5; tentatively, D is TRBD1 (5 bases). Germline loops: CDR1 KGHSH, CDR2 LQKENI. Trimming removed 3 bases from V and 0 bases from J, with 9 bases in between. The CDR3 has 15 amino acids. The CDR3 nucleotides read TGTGCCAGCTCACCTTCACAGGTTAGCAATCAGCCCCAGCATTTT. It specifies CASSPSQVSNQPQHF. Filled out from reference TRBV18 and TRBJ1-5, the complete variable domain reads NAGVMQNPRHLVRRRGQEARLRCSPMKGHSHVYWYRQLPEEGLKFMVYLQKENIIDESGMPKERFSAEFPKEGPSILRIQQVVRGDSAAYFCASSPSQVSNQPQHFGDGTRLSIL.

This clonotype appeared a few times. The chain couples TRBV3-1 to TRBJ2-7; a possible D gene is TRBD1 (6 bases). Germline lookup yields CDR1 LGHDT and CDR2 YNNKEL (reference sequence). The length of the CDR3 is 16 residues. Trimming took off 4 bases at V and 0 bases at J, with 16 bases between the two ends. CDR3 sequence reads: CASSPHPAGVSYEQYF. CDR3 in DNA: TGTGCCAGCAGCCCACACCCAGCAGGGGTCTCCTACGAGCAGTACTTC.